The 7 T cell receptor beta chains reported below all come from one sample, sequenced in a study of blood T cell repertoires in COVID-19. TCRdb keeps only in-frame clones here, not all; method: immunoSEQ multiplex PCR. Of about 190,000 clones listed, roughly 86% are singletons. The sequencing input was PBMCs or T cells enriched from blood (not recorded which). The receptor source for this set is a man between 35 and 55 years old with acute COVID-19.

This chain joins TRBV27 and TRBJ1-4, with TRBD1 matching over 7 bases. This CDR3 has 13 residues. Trimming at V came to 7 bases and at J to 6 bases, leaving 5 bases not matched to a gene. From germline, CDR1 is MNHEY and CDR2 SMNVEV (reference sequence). CDR3 sequence reads: CASMGQGDEKLFF. For the CDR3, the DNA is TGTGCCAGCATGGGGCAGGGGGATGAAAAACTGTTTTTT. The full variable domain, completed using reference TRBV27 and TRBJ1-4, is EAQVTQNPRYLITVTGKKLTVTCSQNMNHEYMSWYRQDPGLGLRQIYYSMNVEVTDKGDVPEGYKVSRKEKRNFPLILESPSPNQTSLYFCASMGQGDEKLFFGSGTQLSVL.

The chain carries TRBV10-2 and TRBJ2-7; tentatively, D is TRBD2 (6 bases). V lost 3 bases and J lost 3, with 12 bases in between. Germline CDR1 is WSHSY and CDR2 is SAAADI. CDR3 length equals 14 residues. CDR3: CASSDGGLGYEQYF. DNA for the CDR3: TGCGCCAGCAGTGATGGGGGGTTAGGCTACGAGCAGTACTTC.

This sequence joins TRBV29-1 and TRBJ2-2; 9 nucleotides match TRBD1. There are 16 residues in the CDR3. The V segment lost 1 base and the J segment 6 bases; nucleotides outside the gene matches: 9. Looked up from germline, CDR1 is SQVTM and CDR2 is ANQGSEA. Here the CDR3 reads CSVEVHRDRDSGELFF. The DNA of the CDR3 is TGCAGCGTTGAAGTCCACCGGGACAGGGATTCCGGGGAGCTGTTTTTT.

V is TRBV4-1 and J is TRBJ2-3; possibly TRBD2 for D (5 bases). The germline gives CDR1 MGHRA, CDR2 YSYEKL. Trimming pared 0 bases from V and 4 bases from J, leaving 11 bases between. The CDR3 is made up of 15 amino acids. The CDR3 nucleotides are TGCGCCAGCAGCCAAGAACCTACGGAGGCAGATACGCAGTATTTT. Translated, it gives CASSQEPTEADTQYF.

The rearrangement uses TRBV6-5 and TRBJ2-6, with D maybe TRBD1 (6 bases). The CDR3 runs to 15 residues. Germline CDR1 and CDR2: MNHEY and SVGAGI. Trimming stripped 4 bases from V and 4 bases from J, with 11 bases between. This CDR3 reads CASSSTGRGANVLTF. The CDR3 nucleotides read TGTGCCAGCAGTTCCACAGGGCGGGGGGCCAACGTCCTGACTTTC.

DNA for the CDR3: TGTGCCAGCAGGGGACATGAAAATCAGCCCCAGCATTTT. It encodes CASRGHENQPQHF. The V gene is TRBV28, the J gene TRBJ1-5, with D perhaps matching TRBD1 (6 bases). The CDR3 has 13 residues. Germline values: CDR1 MDHEN, CDR2 SYDVKM. The ends were cut back, 6 bases at V and 4 bases at J, with 10 bases in the middle.

The V and J genes are TRBV7-3 and TRBJ2-5; D is perhaps TRBD1 (6 bases). The V end lost 0 bases, the J end lost 4 bases, and 12 bases lay between the germline ends. This CDR3 spans 15 amino acids. The V gene's germline CDR1 is SGHTA and CDR2 FQGTGA. CDR3 region: CASSLTTTGLETQYF. CDR3 in DNA: TGTGCCAGCAGCTTAACTACTACAGGGCTAGAGACCCAGTACTTC.